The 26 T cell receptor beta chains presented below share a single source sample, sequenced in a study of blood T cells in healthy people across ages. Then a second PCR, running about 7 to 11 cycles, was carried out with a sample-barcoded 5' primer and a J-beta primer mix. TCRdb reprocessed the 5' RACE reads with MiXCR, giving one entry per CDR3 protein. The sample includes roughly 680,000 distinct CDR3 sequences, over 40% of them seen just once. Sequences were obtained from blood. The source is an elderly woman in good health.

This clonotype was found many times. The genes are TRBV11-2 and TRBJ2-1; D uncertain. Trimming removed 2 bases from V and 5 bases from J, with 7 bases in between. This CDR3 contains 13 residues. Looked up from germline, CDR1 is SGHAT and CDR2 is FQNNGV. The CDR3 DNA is TGTGCCAGCAGCTTATCGACGAACAATGAGCAGTTCTTC. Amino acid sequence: CASSLSTNNEQFF.

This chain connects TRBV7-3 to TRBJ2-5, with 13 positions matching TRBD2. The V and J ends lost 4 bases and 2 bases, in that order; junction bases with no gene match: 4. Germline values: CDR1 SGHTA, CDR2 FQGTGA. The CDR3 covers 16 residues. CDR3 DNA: TGTGCCAGCAGCTCGGGACTAGCGGGATGGCAAGAGACCCAGTACTTC. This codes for CASSSGLAGWQETQYF.

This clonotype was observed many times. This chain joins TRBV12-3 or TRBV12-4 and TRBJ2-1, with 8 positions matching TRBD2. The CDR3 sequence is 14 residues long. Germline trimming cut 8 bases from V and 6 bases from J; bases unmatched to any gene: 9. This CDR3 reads CASRKREMGNEQFF. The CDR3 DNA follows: TGTGCCAGCCGAAAGCGGGAGATGGGCAATGAGCAGTTCTTC.

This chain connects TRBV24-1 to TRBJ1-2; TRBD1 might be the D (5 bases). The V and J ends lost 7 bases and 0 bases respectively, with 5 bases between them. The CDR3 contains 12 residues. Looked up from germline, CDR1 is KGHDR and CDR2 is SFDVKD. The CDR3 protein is CATRGPNYGYTF. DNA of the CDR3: TGTGCCACCAGGGGACCTAACTATGGCTACACCTTC.

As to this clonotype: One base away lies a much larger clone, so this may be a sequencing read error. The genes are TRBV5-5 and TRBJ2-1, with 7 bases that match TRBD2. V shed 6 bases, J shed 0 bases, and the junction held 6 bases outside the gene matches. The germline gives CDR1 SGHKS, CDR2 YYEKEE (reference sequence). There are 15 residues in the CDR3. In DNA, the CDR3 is TGTGCCAGCATGACCATAGCGGGCTCCTACAATGAGCAGTTCTTC. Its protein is CASMTIAGSYNEQFF. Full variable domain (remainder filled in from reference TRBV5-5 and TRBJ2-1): DAGVTQSPTHLIKTRGQQVTLRCSPISGHKSVSWYQQVLGQGPQFIFQYYEKEERGRGNFPDRFSARQFPNYSSELNVNALLLGDSALYLCASMTIAGSYNEQFFGPGTRLTVL.

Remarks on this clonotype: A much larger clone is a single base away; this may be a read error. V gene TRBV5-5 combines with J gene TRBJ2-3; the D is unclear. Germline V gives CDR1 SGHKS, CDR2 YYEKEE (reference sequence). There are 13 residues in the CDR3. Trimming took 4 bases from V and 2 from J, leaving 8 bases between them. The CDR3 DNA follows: TGTGCCAGCAGCGTGTTTGCCACAGATACGCAGTATTTT. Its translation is CASSVFATDTQYF. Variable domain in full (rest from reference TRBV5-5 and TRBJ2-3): DAGVTQSPTHLIKTRGQQVTLRCSPISGHKSVSWYQQVLGQGPQFIFQYYEKEERGRGNFPDRFSARQFPNYSSELNVNALLLGDSALYLCASSVFATDTQYFGPGTRLTVL.

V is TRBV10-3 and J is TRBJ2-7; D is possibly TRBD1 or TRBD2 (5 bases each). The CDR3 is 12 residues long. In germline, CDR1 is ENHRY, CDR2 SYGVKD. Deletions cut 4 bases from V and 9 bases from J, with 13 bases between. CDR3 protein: CAISGDAVGQYF. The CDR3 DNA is TGTGCCATCAGTGGGGACGCGGTAGGGCAGTACTTC.

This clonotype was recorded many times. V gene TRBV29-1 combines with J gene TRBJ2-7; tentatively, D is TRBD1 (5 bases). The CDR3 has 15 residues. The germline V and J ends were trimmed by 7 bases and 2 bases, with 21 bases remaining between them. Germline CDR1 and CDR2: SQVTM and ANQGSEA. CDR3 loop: CSAETATGLTYEQYF. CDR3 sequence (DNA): TGCAGCGCTGAGACGGCCACAGGTTTAACCTACGAGCAGTACTTC.

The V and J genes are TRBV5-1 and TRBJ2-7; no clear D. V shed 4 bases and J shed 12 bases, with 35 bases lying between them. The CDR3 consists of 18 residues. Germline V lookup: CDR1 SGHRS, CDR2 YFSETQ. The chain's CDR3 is CASSPKEIQGPAQQEWYF. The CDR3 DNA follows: TGCGCCAGCAGCCCGAAGGAAATTCAAGGACCCGCTCAGCAGGAGTGGTACTTC.

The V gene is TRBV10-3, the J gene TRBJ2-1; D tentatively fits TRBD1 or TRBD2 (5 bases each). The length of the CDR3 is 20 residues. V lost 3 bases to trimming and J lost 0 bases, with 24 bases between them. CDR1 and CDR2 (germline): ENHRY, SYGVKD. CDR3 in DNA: TGTGCCATCAGTGATCCAAGGGGCCCGAGGGGAGAGAGCTCCTACAATGAGCAGTTCTTC. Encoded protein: CAISDPRGPRGESSYNEQFF.

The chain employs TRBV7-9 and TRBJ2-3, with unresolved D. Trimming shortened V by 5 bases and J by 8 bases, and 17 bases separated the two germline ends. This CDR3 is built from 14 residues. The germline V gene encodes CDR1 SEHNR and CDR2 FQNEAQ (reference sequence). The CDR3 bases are TGTGCCAGCAGCCCTGGATCCTCCACGGGTACGCAGTATTTT. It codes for CASSPGSSTGTQYF.

The CDR3 protein is CASSLAFGQGSSEAFF. DNA for the CDR3: TGTGCCAGCAGCTTAGCGTTCGGACAGGGGAGCTCTGAAGCTTTCTTT. The V and J genes are TRBV7-2 and TRBJ1-1; 9 nucleotides line up with TRBD1. CDR1 and CDR2 (germline): SGHTA, FQGNSA. This CDR3 has 16 amino acids. J was trimmed by 6 bases and V by 0 bases; bases with no gene match: 8. Full variable domain (remainder filled in from reference TRBV7-2 and TRBJ1-1): GAGVSQSPSNKVTEKGKDVELRCDPISGHTALYWYRQSLGQGLEFLIYFQGNSAPDKSGLPSDRFSAERTGGSVSTLTIQRTQQEDSAVYLCASSLAFGQGSSEAFFGQGTRLTVV.

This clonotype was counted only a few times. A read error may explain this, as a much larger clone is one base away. As DNA, the CDR3 is TGCGCCAGCAGCGTGGGTGGACTAGTCAATGAGCAGTTCTTC. Amino acids: CASSVGGLVNEQFF. V and J are TRBV5-1 and TRBJ2-1, with 7 bases aligning to TRBD2. The V gene end was trimmed by 4 bases and the J gene end by 6 bases; junction bases not matched to a gene: 7. Germline lookup yields CDR1 SGHRS and CDR2 YFSETQ. The CDR3 extends over 14 amino acids.

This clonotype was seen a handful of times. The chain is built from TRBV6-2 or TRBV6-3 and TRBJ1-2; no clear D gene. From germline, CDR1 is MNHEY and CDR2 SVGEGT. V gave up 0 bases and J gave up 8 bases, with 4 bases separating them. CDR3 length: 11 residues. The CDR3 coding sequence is TGTGCCAGCAGTTACTCTAGGGGCTACACCTTC. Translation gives CASSYSRGYTF.

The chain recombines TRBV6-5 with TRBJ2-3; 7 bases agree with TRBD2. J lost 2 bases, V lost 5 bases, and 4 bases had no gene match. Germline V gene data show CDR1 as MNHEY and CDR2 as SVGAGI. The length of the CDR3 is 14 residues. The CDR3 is CASSERDYTDTQYF. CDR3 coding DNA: TGTGCCAGCAGTGAGCGGGATTACACAGATACGCAGTATTTT.

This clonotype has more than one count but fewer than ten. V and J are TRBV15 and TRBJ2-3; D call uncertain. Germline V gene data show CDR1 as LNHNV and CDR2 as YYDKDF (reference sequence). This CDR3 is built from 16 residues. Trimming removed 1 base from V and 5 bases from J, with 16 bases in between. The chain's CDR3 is CATSRAVGVMVDTQYF. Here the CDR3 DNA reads TGTGCCACCAGCAGAGCGGTAGGCGTGATGGTAGATACGCAGTATTTT.

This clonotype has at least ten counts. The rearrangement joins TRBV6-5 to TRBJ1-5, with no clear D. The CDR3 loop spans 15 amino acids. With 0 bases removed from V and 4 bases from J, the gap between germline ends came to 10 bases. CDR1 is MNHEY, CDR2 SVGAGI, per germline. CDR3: CASSYSLQANQPQHF. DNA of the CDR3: TGTGCCAGCAGTTACTCGTTGCAGGCTAATCAGCCCCAGCATTTT.

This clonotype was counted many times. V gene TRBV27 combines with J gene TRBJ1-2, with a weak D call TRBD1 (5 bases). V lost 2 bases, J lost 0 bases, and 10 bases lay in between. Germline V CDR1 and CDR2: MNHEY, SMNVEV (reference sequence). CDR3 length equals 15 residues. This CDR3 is CASSLRQGANYGYTF. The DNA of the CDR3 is TGTGCCAGCAGTTTACGCCAGGGAGCTAACTATGGCTACACCTTC.

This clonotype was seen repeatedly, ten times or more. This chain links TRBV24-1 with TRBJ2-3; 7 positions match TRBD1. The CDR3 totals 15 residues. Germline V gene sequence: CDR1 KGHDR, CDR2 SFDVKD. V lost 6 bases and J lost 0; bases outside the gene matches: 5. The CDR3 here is CATSPGQISTDTQYF. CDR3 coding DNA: TGTGCCACCAGTCCGGGACAGATTAGCACAGATACGCAGTATTTT.

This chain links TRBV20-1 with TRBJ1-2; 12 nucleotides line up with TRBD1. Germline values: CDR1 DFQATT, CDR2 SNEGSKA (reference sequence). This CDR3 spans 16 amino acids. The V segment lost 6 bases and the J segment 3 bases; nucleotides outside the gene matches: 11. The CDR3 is CSAVPGQGASDYGYTF. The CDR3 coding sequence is TGCAGTGCGGTTCCGGGACAGGGGGCTTCGGACTATGGCTACACCTTC.

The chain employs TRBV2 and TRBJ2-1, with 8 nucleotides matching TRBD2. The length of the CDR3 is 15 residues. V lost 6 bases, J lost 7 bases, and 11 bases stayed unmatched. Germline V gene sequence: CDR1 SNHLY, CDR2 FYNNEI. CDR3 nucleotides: TGTGCCAGCAGGGGACCGGGACTAGGGGCAAATGAGCAGTTCTTC. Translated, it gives CASRGPGLGANEQFF.

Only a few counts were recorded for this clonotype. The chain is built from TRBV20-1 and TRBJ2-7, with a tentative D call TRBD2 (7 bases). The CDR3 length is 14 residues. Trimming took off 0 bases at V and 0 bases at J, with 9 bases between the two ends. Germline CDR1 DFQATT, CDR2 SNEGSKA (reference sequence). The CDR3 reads CSAREGGASYEQYF. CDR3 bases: TGCAGTGCTAGAGAGGGGGGGGCCTCCTACGAGCAGTACTTC.

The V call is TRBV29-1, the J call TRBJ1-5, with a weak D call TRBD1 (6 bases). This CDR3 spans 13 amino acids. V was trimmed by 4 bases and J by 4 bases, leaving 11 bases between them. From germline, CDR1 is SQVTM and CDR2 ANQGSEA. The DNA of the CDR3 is TGCAGCGTTGCAGAGGGGGGGAATCAGCCCCAGCATTTT. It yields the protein CSVAEGGNQPQHF.

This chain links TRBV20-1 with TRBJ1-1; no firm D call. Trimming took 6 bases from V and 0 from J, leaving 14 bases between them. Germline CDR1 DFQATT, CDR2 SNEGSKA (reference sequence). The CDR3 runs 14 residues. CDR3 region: CSAIRPPMNTEAFF. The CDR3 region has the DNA TGCAGTGCCATCCGACCGCCAATGAACACTGAAGCTTTCTTT.

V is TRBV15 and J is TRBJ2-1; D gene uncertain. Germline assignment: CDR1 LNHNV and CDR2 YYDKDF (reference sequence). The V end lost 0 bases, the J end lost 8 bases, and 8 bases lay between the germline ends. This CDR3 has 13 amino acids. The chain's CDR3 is CATSRDRSDEQFF. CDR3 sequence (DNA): TGTGCCACCAGCAGAGATCGGAGCGATGAGCAGTTCTTC.

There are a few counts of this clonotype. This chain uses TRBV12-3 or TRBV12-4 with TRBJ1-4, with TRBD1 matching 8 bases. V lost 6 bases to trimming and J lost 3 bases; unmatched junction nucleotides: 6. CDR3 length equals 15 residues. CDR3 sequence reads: CASSRQGRSNEKLFF. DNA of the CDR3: TGTGCCAGCAGCCGACAGGGGCGGTCTAATGAAAAACTGTTTTTT.